A selection of T cell receptor beta chains follows, all from one sample in a study of T cells in Graves' hyperthyroidism and ophthalmopathy. From the multiplex PCR reads, TCRdb called clonotypes with MiXCR, one entry per CDR3 protein. The sample holds some 420,000 distinct CDR3 sequences, roughly an eighth seen once. Sample: blood. The source of these receptors is a woman between 18 and 30 years old with Graves' hyperthyroidism. The CDR3 runs from the conserved cysteine through the conserved F or W. The D gene is left open where the match is weak. Rows may omit the clone size; those that give it use once, few, many or a size class.

DNA	CDR3	D	V	size	J
TGTGCCAGCAGCGCCGCCTCACAGCCTAGAAACTATGGCTACACCTTC	CASSAASQPRNYGYTF	.	TRBV6-1	.	TRBJ1-2
TGTGCCACCCGAGTCCTCCAAGAGACCCAGTACTTC	CATRVLQETQYF	.	TRBV28	many	TRBJ2-5
TGTGCCTCCTCGGTGGTATCCCCCTACGAGCAGTACTTC	CASSVVSPYEQYF	.	TRBV6-1	many	TRBJ2-7
TGTGCCAGCAGCTTGGTTTCAGGCTCCTATGGCTACACCTTC	CASSLVSGSYGYTF	.	TRBV5-6	.	TRBJ1-2
TGTGCCAGCAGCTTAGAGCCAGCCCCGAACACTGAAGCTTTCTTT	CASSLEPAPNTEAFF	.	TRBV7-2	few	TRBJ1-1
TGCGCCAGCAGTACAGGGACAGGGGGGTGGAACACTGAAGCTTTCTTT	CASSTGTGGWNTEAFF	TRBD1	TRBV10-1	once	TRBJ1-1
TGCAGTGCTGAAAGCCTACGAGGAACTAGTCCCCAAGAGACCCAGTACTTC	CSAESLRGTSPQETQYF	.	TRBV20-1	.	TRBJ2-5
TGCAGCGTCAGGGGTATTATGAACACTGAAGCTTTCTTT	CSVRGIMNTEAFF	.	TRBV29-1	many	TRBJ1-1
TGTGCCAGCAGCTTGGAGCCCACAGGGATAGTCTCTGGGGCCAACGTCCTGACTTTC	CASSLEPTGIVSGANVLTF	.	TRBV7-9	few	TRBJ2-6
TGCAGTGCCTTTTCCTTCACCGGACTAGCGGGAAACACAGATACGCAGTATTTT	CSAFSFTGLAGNTDTQYF	TRBD2	TRBV20-1	.	TRBJ2-3
TGCGCCAGCAGCCCCCGACTAGCGGGAGGGCAAATTGAGCAGTTCTTC	CASSPRLAGGQIEQFF	TRBD2	TRBV4-3	.	TRBJ2-1
TGTGCCAGCAGTTTCCGTGGGGGCTACGAGCAGTACTTC	CASSFRGGYEQYF	.	TRBV12-3/TRBV12-4	.	TRBJ2-7
TGTGCCAGCAGCTTACGACAGGACTCCTACGAGCAGTACTTC	CASSLRQDSYEQYF	.	TRBV7-9	many	TRBJ2-7
TGTGCCAGCAGCCAACTCGGACGGAATCAGCCCCAGCATTTT	CASSQLGRNQPQHF	.	TRBV14	.	TRBJ1-5
TGCAGTGCTAGAGATTTAAGAGGAATAGGGGGGCCAGATACGCAGTATTTT	CSARDLRGIGGPDTQYF	.	TRBV20-1	many	TRBJ2-3
TGTGCCTGGAGTCCCGCGAGCCACGAGCAGTACTTC	CAWSPASHEQYF	.	TRBV30	many	TRBJ2-7
TGTGCCAGCAGTGTCAGTTATAGCAATCAGCCCCAGCATTTT	CASSVSYSNQPQHF	.	TRBV12-3/TRBV12-4	.	TRBJ1-5
TGTGCCAGCAGCCAAGAGTTGCGCACCGAGCAGTACTTC	CASSQELRTEQYF	.	TRBV3-1	.	TRBJ2-7
TGTGCCAGCAGCGCGACAGGGGGGGTGACAGATACGCAGTATTTT	CASSATGGVTDTQYF	TRBD1	TRBV2	.	TRBJ2-3
TGCAGTGCTAGAGCAAACGTGACAACGGGACTAGCGATCGAGCAGTACTTC	CSARANVTTGLAIEQYF	TRBD2	TRBV20-1	many	TRBJ2-7
TGCGCCAGCAGCCAAGTGACGGGAGGGCTAGGAGGAGAGACCCAGTACTTC	CASSQVTGGLGGETQYF	TRBD2	TRBV4-1	few	TRBJ2-5
TGTGCCAGCAGCGTACTAACTAGCTACAAGTACAATGAGCAGTTCTTC	CASSVLTSYKYNEQFF	.	TRBV11-2	many	TRBJ2-1
TGTGCCAGCAGCTTCAGCCCAGGGGGCGTCGGCACTGAAGCTTTCTTT	CASSFSPGGVGTEAFF	TRBD1	TRBV7-6	.	TRBJ1-1
TGTGCCAGCAGCGCTGGGCTAGCGACCTACAATGAGCAGTTCTTC	CASSAGLATYNEQFF	.	TRBV9	.	TRBJ2-1
TGTGCCAGCTCACCACCACGGACTATCATGAACACTGAAGCTTTCTTT	CASSPPRTIMNTEAFF	.	TRBV18	many	TRBJ1-1
TGCGCCAGCAGCCGCTCCGGGACAGGGAAAGACTATGGCTACACCTTC	CASSRSGTGKDYGYTF	TRBD1	TRBV4-3	few	TRBJ1-2
TGTGCCAGCAGTTGGACAGCTAACTATGGCTACACCTTC	CASSWTANYGYTF	.	TRBV12-3/TRBV12-4	many	TRBJ1-2
TGTGCCTCAACTGGCGGGAGGGCGAACACCGGGGAGCTGTTTTTT	CASTGGRANTGELFF	TRBD2	TRBV30	.	TRBJ2-2
TGTGCCAGCAGCTTAACGGGGCTAGCGGGAGGAGGAGAGACCCAGTACTTC	CASSLTGLAGGGETQYF	TRBD2	TRBV7-3	.	TRBJ2-5
TGTGCCAGCAGTTTAACCCCGGCTAGCGGGAGAGAGACCCAGTACTTC	CASSLTPASGRETQYF	TRBD2	TRBV27	many	TRBJ2-5
TGTGCCAGTAGTTACTCACAGGGAAACAATCAGCCCCAGCATTTT	CASSYSQGNNQPQHF	.	TRBV19	few	TRBJ1-5
TGCAGTGCTAGTTATGTCCCGACAGGGGAGAACACTGAAGCTTTCTTT	CSASYVPTGENTEAFF	TRBD1	TRBV20-1	many	TRBJ1-1
TGTGCCACCAGCCCGGGACAGGGGGCCCCCGCCGGAAACACCATATATTTT	CATSPGQGAPAGNTIYF	TRBD1	TRBV24-1	.	TRBJ1-3
TGCAGTGCTCGGGACAGGCTATACAATGAGCAGTTCTTC	CSARDRLYNEQFF	TRBD1	TRBV20-1	few	TRBJ2-1
TGCGCCAGCAGCTTGGGGGACAGGGAGCAGGATACGCAGTATTTT	CASSLGDREQDTQYF	TRBD1	TRBV5-1	many	TRBJ2-3
TGTGCCAGCAGCCGTAGAACCCAGGGTTGGGGGACTGAAGCTTTCTTT	CASSRRTQGWGTEAFF	.	TRBV3-1	many	TRBJ1-1
TGTGCCAGCAGTCAGTCCTTCTCTGGAAACACCATATATTTT	CASSQSFSGNTIYF	.	TRBV27	.	TRBJ1-3
TGTGCCAGCAGCTTAGCCCTGCTCGGGGGGAGTACATACAATGAGCAGTTCTTC	CASSLALLGGSTYNEQFF	TRBD2	TRBV11-1	many	TRBJ2-1
TGTGCCACCAGACTAATGGGGACTGGAGGGGTCGGGACAGATACGCAGTATTTT	CATRLMGTGGVGTDTQYF	.	TRBV15	many	TRBJ2-3
TGTGCCAGCAGTTTAAAATCCTACAGCGGGAGTGGTTCCGGGGAGCTGTTTTTT	CASSLKSYSGSGSGELFF	TRBD2	TRBV28	many	TRBJ2-2
TGTGCCATCAGTGAGCATAGCGGGAGGTACAATGAGCAGTTCTTC	CAISEHSGRYNEQFF	TRBD2	TRBV10-3	many	TRBJ2-1
TGTGCCAGCATGTCAGCGGAAAACACCGGGGAGCTGTTTTTT	CASMSAENTGELFF	.	TRBV27	.	TRBJ2-2
TGCGCCAGCAGCCAAGATCCGCGCGCGAGCACCGGGGAGCTGTTTTTT	CASSQDPRASTGELFF	.	TRBV4-1	few	TRBJ2-2
TGTGCCAGCAGCCGGGGGGGGGGGGCCTACGAGCAGTACTTC	CASSRGGGAYEQYF	TRBD2	TRBV27	many	TRBJ2-7
TGTGCCAGCAGAGGTACGCGGCACTACTACAATGAGCAGTTCTTC	CASRGTRHYYNEQFF	.	TRBV6-1	many	TRBJ2-1
TGTGCCATCAGTGAGCCAAATCAGGGAAATCAAGAGACCCAGTACTTC	CAISEPNQGNQETQYF	.	TRBV10-3	.	TRBJ2-5
TGTGCCAGCAGTTTTGGACAACTAGCCAAAAACATTCAGTACTTC	CASSFGQLAKNIQYF	.	TRBV28	many	TRBJ2-4
TGTGCCAGCAGCGCGGCGGAGTATACAGATACGCAGTATTTT	CASSAAEYTDTQYF	.	TRBV9	few	TRBJ2-3
TGTGCCAGCAGCTTTGCCCAGGGTGTTGAGACCCAGTACTTC	CASSFAQGVETQYF	.	TRBV13	.	TRBJ2-5
TGTGCCAGCAAAACCGGGACAACCTACGAGCAGTACTTC	CASKTGTTYEQYF	.	TRBV6-1	many	TRBJ2-7
TGTGCCACCCAGGACGTAGAAAACACTGAAGCTTTCTTT	CATQDVENTEAFF	.	TRBV24-1	few	TRBJ1-1
TGTGCCAGCAGCTCATCGCCGGGACTAAACCCCTTCGAGCAGTACTTC	CASSSSPGLNPFEQYF	TRBD2	TRBV9	.	TRBJ2-7
TGTGCCAGCAGCGCGGCACTAGCGGACTCCTACAATGAGCAGTTCTTC	CASSAALADSYNEQFF	TRBD2	TRBV7-3	.	TRBJ2-1
TGCAGTGCAGGGCGACAGGCAGAAGCTTTCTTT	CSAGRQAEAFF	.	TRBV20-1	many	TRBJ1-1